The rows below give T cell receptor beta chains drawn from one sample of a study of OX40 agonist ivuxolimab in advanced cancers. TCRdb's table, derived via immunoSEQ multiplex PCR, lists solely in-frame clones and lacks some. The data show tens of thousands of clones, around 90% seen once. Sequencing used CD4+ or CD8+ T cells sorted from blood, obtained in a trial of the OX40 agonist ivuxolimab. Receptors originate from an adult with an advanced solid tumor such as melanoma, head and neck, liver or kidney cancer. Both conserved end residues are part of each CDR3. Fields, in order: V gene, clone size, D gene, J gene, CDR3 protein, CDR3 DNA. D genes are given only for firm matches. Some rows have no size entry. The others give once, few or many, or a class for an expanded clone.

TRBV2	.	TRBD1	TRBJ2-6	CASRRTGFALRSGANVLTF	TGTGCCAGCAGAAGGACAGGGTTCGCCTTGCGATCTGGGGCCAACGTCCTGACTTTC
TRBV6-5	.	.	TRBJ1-5	CASSDTGDNQPQHF	TGTGCCAGCAGTGACACAGGTGACAATCAGCCCCAGCATTTT
TRBV5-1	once	TRBD1	TRBJ1-5	CASSLTGESNQPQHF	TGCGCCAGCAGCTTGACAGGGGAGAGCAATCAGCCCCAGCATTTT
TRBV11-2	once	.	TRBJ2-5	CASSLGGRVETQYF	TGTGCCAGCAGCTTAGGGGGCAGGGTAGAGACCCAGTACTTC
TRBV5-1	.	TRBD2	TRBJ2-1	CASSSTLAGEGEQFF	TGCGCCAGCAGCTCTACCCTAGCGGGAGAAGGTGAGCAGTTCTTC
TRBV7-2	.	TRBD2	TRBJ2-5	CASSPGLAGVETQYF	TGTGCCAGCAGCCCCGGTCTAGCGGGAGTAGAGACCCAGTACTTC
TRBV13	.	TRBD2	TRBJ2-7	CASSRGRAAYEQYF	TGTGCCAGCAGCCGCGGGAGGGCCGCTTACGAGCAGTACTTC
TRBV6-5	.	TRBD1	TRBJ2-7	CASSRDRVKNEQYF	TGTGCCAGCAGCCGGGACAGGGTGAAAAACGAGCAGTACTTC
TRBV20-1	.	.	TRBJ2-1	CSARARDWQFF	TGCAGTGCTAGAGCCCGGGATTGGCAGTTCTTC
TRBV7-3	.	.	TRBJ2-1	CASSLTPRGRNEQFF	TGTGCCAGCAGCTTAACGCCTAGAGGGAGGAATGAGCAGTTCTTC
TRBV18	.	.	TRBJ1-3	CASSPPSGRSGNTIYF	TGTGCCAGCTCACCACCGTCAGGGCGCTCTGGAAACACCATATATTTT